The present T cell receptor (beta chain) was sequenced within a study of human T cells and chemical hapten exposure. Across the whole study: On approximately 2 cm by approximately 2 cm of upper inner arm skin, sensitization was performed with 2% DPC. The study's findings and limits: The donors suffered from alopecia, so their immune response may not match that of healthy people.

This clonotype was counted only a few times. As yet, its antigen is unknown. One entry per CDR3 protein, called by TCRdb with MiXCR from the RACE reads. There are approximately 370,000 distinct CDR3 sequences in the sample; 5.5% occur only once, and roughly 8.2% lies in the top ten. As for time point: pre-sensitization, week 0. Treatment indicated: therapeutic diphenylcyclopropenone sensitization with weekly scalp DPC. CDR3 size: 13 residues. Trimming removed 7 bases from V and 4 bases from J, with 13 bases in between. The source is a woman aged 18-29 years with alopecia areata. Some clones in this sample may be carry-over from other donors' samples. V is TRBV12-3 or TRBV12-4 and J is TRBJ1-2; TRBD1 is a possible D gene (6 bases). The material sequenced was whole blood, taken in connection with sensitization to the hapten diphenylcyclopropenone (DPC). The CDR3 DNA is TGTGCCAGCACCCGAGGGGGGCTCTATGGCTACACCTTC. It is translated as CASTRGGLYGYTF.